The sequence of this T cell receptor (beta chain) was determined in a study of T cell changes during pregnancy in multiple sclerosis. The CDR3 covers 11 residues. Trimming removed 0 bases from V and 10 bases from J, with 7 bases in between. Germline assignment: CDR1 SGHKS and CDR2 YYEKEE (reference sequence). The repertoire was sequenced with immunoSEQ multiplex PCR; TCRdb's copy has only in-frame clones and lacks some. The table includes about 40,000 clones, over 80% detected once. The genes are TRBV5-5 and TRBJ1-1; the D is unclear. The receptor comes from a female donor with multiple sclerosis, enrolled in a pregnancy study. The sample consisted of CD4+ T cells from peripheral blood mononuclear cells, taken before pregnancy. Here the CDR3 reads CASSLGQTAFF. The CDR3 nucleotides are TGTGCCAGCAGCTTGGGGCAAACAGCTTTCTTT.